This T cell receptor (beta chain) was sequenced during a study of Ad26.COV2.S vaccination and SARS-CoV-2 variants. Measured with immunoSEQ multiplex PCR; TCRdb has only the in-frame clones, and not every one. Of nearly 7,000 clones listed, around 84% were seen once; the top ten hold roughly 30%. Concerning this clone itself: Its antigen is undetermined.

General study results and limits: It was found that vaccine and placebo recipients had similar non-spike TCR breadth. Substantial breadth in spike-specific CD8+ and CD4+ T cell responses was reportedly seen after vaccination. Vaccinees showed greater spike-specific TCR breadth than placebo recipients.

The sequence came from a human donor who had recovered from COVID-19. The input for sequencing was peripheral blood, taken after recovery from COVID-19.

The CDR3 loop is CASSPGQGVFTEAFF. CDR3 nucleotides: TGTGCCAGCAGCCCTGGACAGGGAGTGTTCACTGAAGCTTTCTTT. This chain connects TRBV3-1 (or the pseudogene TRBV3-2) to TRBJ1-1; 8 bases align to TRBD1. This CDR3 contains 15 residues. Germline trimming cut 4 bases from V and 4 bases from J; bases unmatched to any gene: 8. Germline CDR1 and CDR2: LGHDT and YNNKEL (reference sequence).